These 22 T cell receptor beta chains originate from one sample sequenced in a study of blood T cell repertoires in COVID-19. The data were produced by immunoSEQ multiplex PCR, yet TCRdb's version contains in-frame clones alone and is incomplete. The data contain about 240,000 clones, approximately 80% of them singletons. Source material: peripheral blood. The source is a man aged 30-40 years who had recovered from COVID-19.

This clone was observed once. The chain has TRBV6-6 and TRBJ1-4; D is unresolved. The CDR3 extends over 11 amino acids. V shed 8 bases and J shed 8 bases, with 9 bases lying between them. From germline, CDR1 is MNHNY and CDR2 SVGAGI (reference sequence). The CDR3 nucleotides read TGTGCCAGCGCGACTGGGGAAAAACTGTTTTTT. Translation gives CASATGEKLFF.

Only one count was recorded for this clone. The gene calls are TRBV5-1 and TRBJ2-5; 8 bases map to TRBD2. CDR3 length: 16 amino acids. V was pared by 1 base and J by 4 bases, with 9 bases of the junction left unmatched. Germline CDR1 SGHRS, CDR2 YFSETQ. The DNA for the CDR3 is TGCGCCAGCAGCTTGACGGGACGGGGGGGCCGAGAGACCCAGTACTTC. Translating gives CASSLTGRGGRETQYF.

The chain recombines TRBV6-1 with TRBJ1-2; unclear D gene. The germline V gene has CDR1 MNHNS and CDR2 SASEGT. This CDR3 is built from 14 residues. The V end lost 0 bases, the J end lost 3 bases, and 8 bases lay between the germline ends. The DNA of the CDR3 is TGTGCCAGCAGTGAAGCGCCGGCGGACTATGGCTACACCTTC. This sequence encodes CASSEAPADYGYTF.

This clone was observed a single time. CDR3 nucleotide sequence: TGTGCCAGCAGTTTCGGGGGGAGGTCCTACAATGAGCAGTTCTTC. Translating gives CASSFGGRSYNEQFF. The chain couples TRBV28 to TRBJ2-1, with 7 bases fitting TRBD2. Germline lookup yields CDR1 MDHEN and CDR2 SYDVKM. The CDR3 sequence is 15 residues long. Trimming took 3 bases from V and 1 from J; bases not matched to a gene: 3.

Comment on this clone: Within the sample, other DNA sequences also encode this same CDR3. The chain is built from TRBV5-6 and TRBJ2-3; no clear D gene. Trimming removed 4 bases from V and 0 bases from J, with 6 bases in between. Germline lookup yields CDR1 SGHDT and CDR2 YYEEEE. This CDR3 region has 13 residues. The CDR3: CASSLPSTDTQYF. CDR3 coding DNA: TGTGCCAGCAGCCTCCCTAGCACAGATACGCAGTATTTT.

The chain joins TRBV12-3 or TRBV12-4 to TRBJ2-5; D is unresolved. There are 12 residues in the CDR3. V was trimmed by 5 bases and J by 5 bases, leaving 9 bases between them. CDR3 region: CASSAQAETQYF. In DNA, the CDR3 is TGTGCCAGCAGTGCCCAGGCGGAGACCCAGTACTTC.

With respect to this clone: A junction end diverges from the germline sequence, so it may reflect a read error. The V and J genes are TRBV27 and TRBJ2-1; D is undetermined. CDR1 and CDR2 (germline): MNHEY, SMNVEV (reference sequence). The length of the CDR3 is 13 residues. CDR3 sequence: CASSLEFPAERFF. The CDR3 DNA reads TGTGCCAGCAGTTTGGAGTTTCCGGCTGAGCGGTTCTTC.

This clone was seen a single time. Other DNA variants within this sample encode the same CDR3. This chain links TRBV3-1 (or the pseudogene TRBV3-2) with TRBJ2-5; D ambiguous. The CDR3 totals 12 residues. Trimming took off 1 base at V and 4 bases at J, with 4 bases between the two ends. Germline V gene sequence: CDR1 LGHDT, CDR2 YNNKEL (reference sequence). In DNA, the CDR3 is TGTGCCAGCAGCCAAGTTAGAGAGACCCAGTACTTC. It yields the protein CASSQVRETQYF.

This chain connects TRBV6-5 to TRBJ2-7; a possible D gene is TRBD2 (6 bases). The CDR3 sequence is 14 residues long. CDR1 and CDR2 from the germline V gene are MNHEY and SVGAGI. The V and J ends lost 6 bases and 4 bases respectively, with 16 bases between them. CDR3 region: CASSRGMLSYEQYV. DNA of the CDR3: TGTGCCAGCAGCCGGGGGATGCTCTCGTACGAGCAGTACGTC.

This chain uses TRBV27 with TRBJ1-2, with 8 bases matching TRBD1. This CDR3 has 15 residues. V was pared by 3 bases and J by 8 bases, with 11 bases of the junction left unmatched. Germline loops: CDR1 MNHEY, CDR2 SMNVEV (reference sequence). For the CDR3, the DNA is TGTGCCAGCAGTTTCTCCGGACAGGGAGCCCGCGGCTACACCTTC. Its translation is CASSFSGQGARGYTF.

The chain carries TRBV11-2 and TRBJ1-1; 8 bases are a match to TRBD1. This CDR3 is built from 14 residues. The germline V gene encodes CDR1 SGHAT and CDR2 FQNNGV. Unmatched junction bases numbered 10, after V lost 7 bases and J lost 6 bases. The CDR3 nucleotides read TGTGCCAGCAAGACCCGGGACAGGAAGCCTGAAGCTTTCTTT. Translation gives CASKTRDRKPEAFF.

The CDR3 DNA follows: TGTGCCATCAGTGAACCAGGGCCAACTGAAGCTTTCTTT. Protein sequence: CAISEPGPTEAFF. The rearrangement uses TRBV10-3 and TRBJ1-1, with D perhaps TRBD1 (5 bases). The CDR3 extends over 13 amino acids. Trimming stripped 3 bases from V and 5 bases from J, with 10 bases between. In germline, CDR1 is ENHRY, CDR2 SYGVKD.

This rearrangement joins TRBV18 to TRBJ1-1; TRBD1 agrees at 7 bases. The ends lost 4 bases at V and 1 base at J; junction bases unmatched: 9. Germline loops: CDR1 KGHSH, CDR2 LQKENI. The CDR3 totals 16 residues. The CDR3 DNA reads TGTGCCAGCTCACGCACAGGGGACCTGGGGAACACTGAAGCTTTCTTT. It yields the protein CASSRTGDLGNTEAFF.

The V gene is TRBV5-4, the J gene TRBJ1-2, with 11 bases that match TRBD1. CDR1 is SGHNT and CDR2 is YYREEE in the germline V gene (reference sequence). The CDR3 contains 16 residues. After removal of 0 bases from V and 5 bases from J, the junction contained 6 bases not matched to a gene. The CDR3 coding sequence is TGTGCCAGCAGCTTGGCTCCGGGACAGGGGGGGTATGGCTACACCTTC. Translation gives CASSLAPGQGGYGYTF.

The chain links TRBV6-4 to TRBJ2-5; TRBD2 aligns across 7 bases. After removal of 9 bases from V and 3 bases from J, the junction contained 7 bases not matched to a gene. Germline V gene sequence: CDR1 MRHNA, CDR2 SNTAGT. The length of the CDR3 is 13 residues. In DNA, the CDR3 is TGTGCCAGAAGGGACTACAAAAAAGAGACCCAGTACTTC. Translated, it gives CARRDYKKETQYF.

The chain is built from TRBV28 and TRBJ1-3; the D is unclear. This CDR3 region has 14 residues. Germline assignment: CDR1 MDHEN and CDR2 SYDVKM. V lost 7 bases to trimming and J lost 4 bases, with 14 bases between them. The CDR3 spells CASIHGGGGNTIYF. The CDR3 coding sequence is TGTGCCAGCATCCACGGTGGAGGAGGAAACACCATATATTTT.

The J gene is TRBJ1-6, the V gene TRBV12-3 or TRBV12-4; no reliable D call. V was clipped by 3 bases and J by 8 bases, with 5 bases between them. The CDR3 consists of 12 residues. CDR3 in amino acids: CASSLEDSPLHF. CDR3 in DNA: TGTGCCAGCAGTTTGGAGGATTCACCCCTCCACTTT.

J is TRBJ2-7 and V is TRBV19; 8 bases align to TRBD2. Germline assignment: CDR1 LNHDA and CDR2 SQIVND (reference sequence). This CDR3 contains 14 residues. The V gene end was trimmed by 3 bases and the J gene end by 4 bases; junction bases not matched to a gene: 5. CDR3 loop: CASSIGGGAYEQYF. DNA of the CDR3: TGTGCCAGTAGTATCGGGGGGGGAGCTTACGAGCAGTACTTC.

The chain is built from TRBV10-3 and TRBJ1-2; 9 nucleotides line up with TRBD1. The CDR3 consists of 17 residues. The germline V gene has CDR1 ENHRY and CDR2 SYGVKD. With 6 bases clipped from V and 4 bases from J, the junction kept 15 bases outside the gene matches. The chain's CDR3 is CAISFIQQGAGAYGYTF. The CDR3 coding sequence is TGTGCCATCAGCTTCATACAACAGGGGGCGGGGGCCTATGGCTACACCTTC.

The V gene is TRBV13, the J gene TRBJ2-2; the D gene is possibly TRBD1 (6 bases). This CDR3 is built from 15 residues. Trimming removed 3 bases at V and 5 bases at J, with 13 bases between. Germline-derived CDR1 and CDR2 are PRHDT and FYEKMQ (reference sequence). CDR3 loop: CASSFAVTGTGELFF. The DNA of the CDR3 is TGTGCCAGCAGCTTCGCGGTCACAGGGACCGGGGAGCTGTTTTTT.

This rearrangement joins TRBV3-1 (or the pseudogene TRBV3-2) to TRBJ2-3; TRBD2 matches 7 bases. Per the germline V gene, CDR1 is LGHDT and CDR2 is YNNKEL (reference sequence). The CDR3 is made up of 15 amino acids. V was clipped by 4 bases and J by 1 base; unmatched bases: 5. The CDR3 coding sequence is TGTGCCAGCAGCCCGAGGGCGGGGGGCACAGATACGCAGTATTTT. This encodes CASSPRAGGTDTQYF.

The V call is TRBV6-6, the J call TRBJ2-5, with 10 bases fitting TRBD2. The ends lost 6 bases at V and 2 bases at J; junction bases unmatched: 21. Germline-derived CDR1 and CDR2 are MNHNY and SVGAGI (reference sequence). There are 20 residues in the CDR3. CDR3 in amino acids: CASSSTSPLLGSGGQETQYF. The CDR3 DNA reads as TGTGCCAGCAGCTCCACCTCTCCCCTTTTAGGTAGCGGGGGGCAAGAGACCCAGTACTTC.